The 15 T cell receptor beta chains presented below share a single source sample, sequenced in a study of early stage breast cancer tumors. Generated by immunoSEQ multiplex PCR, the TCRdb table keeps only in-frame clones and is missing some. The sample shows about 53,000 clones, 75% to 95% of them seen only once. The sample taken for sequencing was blood. Receptor source: a person between 65 and 80 years old with breast cancer.

The V gene is TRBV27, the J gene TRBJ2-5; 12 nucleotides align to TRBD1. The CDR3 totals 15 residues. Germline V gene lookup returns CDR1 MNHEY and CDR2 SMNVEV (reference sequence). Trimming took 6 bases from V and 5 from J; bases not matched to a gene: 7. The CDR3, as DNA: TGTGCCAGCAGGGAGGGACAGGGGGCTCGGGAGACCCAGTACTTC. It codes for CASREGQGARETQYF.

The chain couples TRBV6-5 to TRBJ1-2; tentative D call: TRBD1 (6 bases). Between the trimmed V and J ends, which lost 2 bases and 6 bases, there was a span of 10 bases. The CDR3 totals 13 residues. CDR1 MNHEY and CDR2 SVGAGI come from the germline V gene. CDR3 loop: CASSYQGTNGYTF. CDR3 sequence (DNA): TGTGCCAGCAGTTACCAAGGGACAAATGGCTACACCTTC.

J is TRBJ1-6 and V is TRBV7-3; 7 bases are a match to TRBD1. Germline values: CDR1 SGHTA, CDR2 FQGTGA. After removal of 9 bases from V and 9 bases from J, the junction contained 8 bases not matched to a gene. CDR3 length: 13 amino acids. The DNA of the CDR3 is TGTGCCAGTGCCGGGACAGAGGGTTCACCCCTCCACTTT. Translation: CASAGTEGSPLHF.

The chain couples TRBV5-8 to TRBJ1-6, with 8 bases aligning to TRBD1. Looked up from germline, CDR1 is SGHTS and CDR2 is YDEGEE. The CDR3 is made up of 16 amino acids. V was pared by 6 bases and J by 9 bases, with 14 bases of the junction left unmatched. CDR3 coding DNA: TGTGCCAGCAAGACAGGGGTTGCACTTCAAGGTTCACCCCTCCACTTT. Amino acids: CASKTGVALQGSPLHF.

The V gene is TRBV6-6, the J gene TRBJ1-5; 7 bases fit TRBD1. Germline V gene sequence: CDR1 MNHNY, CDR2 SVGAGI (reference sequence). V lost 7 bases, J lost 0 bases, and 6 bases stayed unmatched. The CDR3 is made up of 15 amino acids. In DNA, the CDR3 is TGTGCCAGCATTATCGACAGGGCTAGCAATCAGCCCCAGCATTTT. Its protein product is CASIIDRASNQPQHF.

J is TRBJ1-4 and V is TRBV19; the D is unclear. Germline V gives CDR1 LNHDA, CDR2 SQIVND (reference sequence). The CDR3 is made up of 14 amino acids. The V and J ends lost 6 bases and 4 bases respectively, with 12 bases between them. CDR3 bases: TGTGCCAGTAGAGCGGCCGTCAATAATGAAAAACTGTTTTTT. Protein product: CASRAAVNNEKLFF.

This chain uses TRBV2 with TRBJ2-5; 7 bases align to TRBD1. Germline lookup yields CDR1 SNHLY and CDR2 FYNNEI. V shed 5 bases and J 1 base; nucleotides not matched to a gene: 7. The length of the CDR3 is 15 residues. The CDR3: CASSPIRTGQETQYF. CDR3 in DNA: TGTGCCAGCAGTCCGATTCGGACAGGCCAAGAGACCCAGTACTTC.

The CDR3, as DNA: TGTGCCAGCAGCGTAAGACGGGAGTTCGGGTCCTACGAGCAGTACTTC. This encodes CASSVRREFGSYEQYF. The J gene is TRBJ2-7, the V gene TRBV9, with D possibly matching TRBD2 (6 bases). Trimming took off 1 base at V and 1 base at J, with 15 bases between the two ends. Germline CDR1 reads SGDLS; CDR2 reads YYNGEE. This CDR3 is 16 amino acids long.

The rearrangement uses TRBV6-5 and TRBJ2-7, with D possibly TRBD1 on 5 matching bases. Germline assignment: CDR1 MNHEY and CDR2 SVGAGI. The CDR3 contains 15 residues. The ends were cut back, 10 bases at V and 2 bases at J, with 21 bases in the middle. Written as DNA, the CDR3 is TGTGCCACTCAAAAAAGGGGCAGCTACACCTACGAGCAGTACTTC. Its protein product is CATQKRGSYTYEQYF.

The genes are TRBV5-4 and TRBJ2-3, with a weak D call TRBD2 (7 bases). The CDR3 contains 13 residues. Between the trimmed V and J ends, which lost 9 bases and 4 bases, there was a span of 15 bases. Germline values: CDR1 SGHNT, CDR2 YYREEE (reference sequence). CDR3 in DNA: TGTGCCACTCTAATAGGGGGGGCAGATACGCAGTATTTT. Translating gives CATLIGGADTQYF.

The chain uses TRBV7-2 and TRBJ1-6; D gene unclear. CDR1 is SGHTA, CDR2 FQGNSA, per germline. V was cut by 3 bases and J by 7 bases, with 10 bases left in between. The CDR3 is made up of 14 amino acids. Here the CDR3 DNA reads TGTGCCAGCAGCTTGGGCAGCTCAAATTCACCCCTCCACTTT. Amino acids: CASSLGSSNSPLHF.

The chain combines TRBV27 with TRBJ2-1; possibly TRBD2 for D (5 bases). The CDR3 consists of 16 residues. The germline V gene encodes CDR1 MNHEY and CDR2 SMNVEV (reference sequence). With 5 bases removed from V and 6 bases from J, the gap between germline ends came to 20 bases. The CDR3 DNA reads TGTGCCAGCAGTCCCTACAGCGGTAGAGGTGGCAATGAGCAGTTCTTC. This encodes CASSPYSGRGGNEQFF.

The V gene is TRBV2, the J gene TRBJ1-1; no firm D call. This CDR3 spans 13 amino acids. Between the trimmed V and J ends, which lost 5 bases and 2 bases, there was a span of 9 bases. Germline V gene lookup returns CDR1 SNHLY and CDR2 FYNNEI. For the CDR3, the DNA is TGTGCCAGCAGTAGCTCCCGTAACACTGAAGCTTTCTTT. Encoded protein: CASSSSRNTEAFF.

The gene calls are TRBV10-2 and TRBJ2-5, with D possibly TRBD1 on 6 matching bases. The V gene lost 4 bases and the J gene lost 2 bases, with 8 bases spanning the gap. From germline, CDR1 is WSHSY and CDR2 SAAADI. The CDR3 spans 13 residues. The CDR3 loop is CASSGGLQETQYF. CDR3 in DNA: TGCGCCAGCAGTGGGGGGCTTCAAGAGACCCAGTACTTC.

This clone was found a few times. The chain has TRBV11-2 and TRBJ2-2; the D is unclear. Germline V gene sequence: CDR1 SGHAT, CDR2 FQNNGV. The ends were cut back, 0 bases at V and 3 bases at J, with 11 bases in the middle. The CDR3 covers 16 residues. Here the CDR3 reads CASSLDLAGYTGELFF. The CDR3 DNA is TGTGCCAGCAGCTTAGACTTGGCAGGTTACACCGGGGAGCTGTTTTTT.